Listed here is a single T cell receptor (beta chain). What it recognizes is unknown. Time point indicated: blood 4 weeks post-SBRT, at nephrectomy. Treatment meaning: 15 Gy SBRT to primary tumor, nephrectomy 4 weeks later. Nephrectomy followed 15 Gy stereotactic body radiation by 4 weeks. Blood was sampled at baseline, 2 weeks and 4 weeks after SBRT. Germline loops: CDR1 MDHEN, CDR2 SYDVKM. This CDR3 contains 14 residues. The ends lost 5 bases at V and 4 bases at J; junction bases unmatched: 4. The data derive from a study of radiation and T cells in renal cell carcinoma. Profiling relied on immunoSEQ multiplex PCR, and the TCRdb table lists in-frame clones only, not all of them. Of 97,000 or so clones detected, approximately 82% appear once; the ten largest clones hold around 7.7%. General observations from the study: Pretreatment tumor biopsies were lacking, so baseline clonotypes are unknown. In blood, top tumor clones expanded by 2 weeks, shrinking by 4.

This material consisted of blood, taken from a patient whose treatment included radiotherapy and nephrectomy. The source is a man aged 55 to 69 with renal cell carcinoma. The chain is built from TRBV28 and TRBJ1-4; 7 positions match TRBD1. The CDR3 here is CASSPDRYNEKLFF. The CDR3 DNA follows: TGTGCCAGCAGTCCGGACAGGTATAATGAAAAACTGTTTTTT. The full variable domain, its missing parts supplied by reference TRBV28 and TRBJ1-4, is DVKVTQSSRYLVKRTGEKVFLECVQDMDHENMFWYRQDPGLGLRLIYFSYDVKMKEKGDIPEGYSVSREKKERFSLILESASTNQTSMYLCASSPDRYNEKLFFGSGTQLSVL.